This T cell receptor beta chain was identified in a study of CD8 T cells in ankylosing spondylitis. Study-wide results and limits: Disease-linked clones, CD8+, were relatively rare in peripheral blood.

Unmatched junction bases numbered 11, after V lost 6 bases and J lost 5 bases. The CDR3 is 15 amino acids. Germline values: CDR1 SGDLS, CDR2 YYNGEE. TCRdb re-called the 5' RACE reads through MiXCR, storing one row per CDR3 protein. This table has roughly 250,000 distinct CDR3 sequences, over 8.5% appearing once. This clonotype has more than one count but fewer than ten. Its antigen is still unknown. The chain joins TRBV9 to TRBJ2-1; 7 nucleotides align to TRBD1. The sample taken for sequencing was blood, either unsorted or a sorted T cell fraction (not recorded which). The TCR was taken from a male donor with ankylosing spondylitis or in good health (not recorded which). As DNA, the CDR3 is TGTGCCAGCAACATAGGGGGCCATGGGGACAATGAGCAGTTCTTC. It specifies CASNIGGHGDNEQFF.